This is a list of T cell receptor beta chains from one sample in a study of blood T cell repertoires in COVID-19. Profiled with immunoSEQ multiplex PCR; TCRdb holds only in-frame clones, not every one. The sample consists of a few hundred thousand clones, approximately 90% of them appearing once. The sequenced sample was peripheral blood. The receptors stem from a woman between 18 and 29 years old who had recovered from COVID-19. The CDR3 runs from the conserved cysteine through the conserved F or W. The D gene is left open where the match is weak. Part of the rows lack a size; the others show once, few, many or a class for expanded clones.

D gene,J gene,V gene,clone size,CDR3 protein,CDR3 DNA
TRBD2,TRBJ2-3,TRBV13,.,CASSPTAGGTDTQYF,TGTGCCAGCAGCCCCACTGCGGGGGGTACAGATACGCAGTATTTT
.,TRBJ1-1,TRBV19,.,CASSNPRWRGSTEAFF,TGTGCCAGTAGTAACCCCCGGTGGAGGGGATCGACTGAAGCTTTCTTT
.,TRBJ2-5,TRBV6-2/TRBV6-3,.,CASTPTRVGSETQYF,TGTGCCAGCACCCCCACACGGGTAGGGAGTGAGACCCAGTACTTC
.,TRBJ1-4,TRBV11-2,.,CASSLAQGFHPTNEKLFF,TGTGCCAGCAGCTTAGCCCAGGGTTTCCATCCAACTAATGAAAAACTGTTTTTT
.,TRBJ2-7,TRBV6-5,.,CASRSQGYEQYF,TGTGCCAGCAGATCCCAGGGCTACGAGCAGTACTTC
TRBD1,TRBJ1-1,TRBV4-3,.,CASSQRQGVDILTNTEAFF,TGCGCCAGCAGCCAGCGACAGGGGGTAGATATTCTTACGAACACTGAAGCTTTCTTT
.,TRBJ2-3,TRBV15,.,CATSGTATGMFSTDTQYF,TGTGCCACCAGCGGTACAGCCACAGGAATGTTCAGCACAGATACGCAGTATTTT
TRBD1,TRBJ2-5,TRBV18,.,CASSPGQGGLGTQYF,TGTGCCAGCTCACCCGGACAGGGGGGTTTGGGGACCCAGTACTTC
TRBD1,TRBJ1-2,TRBV6-2/TRBV6-3,.,CASSSPEGAGYGYTF,TGTGCCAGCAGTTCACCGGAGGGGGCAGGCTATGGCTACACCTTC
TRBD1,TRBJ2-6,TRBV24-1,.,CATSKRQGDPGANVLTF,TGTGCCACCAGTAAGCGACAGGGGGACCCTGGGGCCAACGTCCTGACTTTC
TRBD1,TRBJ1-2,TRBV7-9,.,CASSSGTGNYGYTF,TGTGCCAGCAGCTCCGGGACAGGGAACTATGGCTACACCTTC
.,TRBJ1-2,TRBV11-2,.,CASSPNPIGYTF,TGTGCCAGCAGCCCTAACCCTATTGGCTACACCTTC
TRBD2,TRBJ2-7,TRBV5-8,.,CASSPMTSGSINEQYF,TGTGCCAGCAGTCCTATGACTAGCGGGAGCATCAACGAGCAGTACTTC
TRBD1,TRBJ2-1,TRBV7-9,.,CASSPPDRAAYNEQFF,TGTGCCAGCAGCCCGCCGGACAGGGCTGCCTACAATGAGCAGTTCTTC
TRBD2,TRBJ2-5,TRBV10-2,.,CASRSGRETQYF,TGCGCCAGCAGAAGCGGGAGAGAGACCCAGTACTTC
TRBD1,TRBJ1-1,TRBV25-1,.,CASIKGASTEAFF,TGTGCCAGCATCAAGGGGGCGAGCACTGAAGCTTTCTTT
.,TRBJ2-7,TRBV18,few,CASSPVGGRLTYEQYF,TGTGCCAGCTCCCCTGTAGGAGGAAGACTCACCTACGAGCAGTACTTC
.,TRBJ1-1,TRBV7-2,.,CASRPKSLNTEAFF,TGTGCCAGCAGACCTAAAAGTCTGAACACTGAAGCTTTCTTT
TRBD1,TRBJ1-2,TRBV18,.,CASSPLDRDFYGYTF,TGTGCCAGCTCACCACTCGACAGGGATTTTTACGGCTACACCTTC
TRBD1,TRBJ2-1,TRBV27,once,CASSSRTGQTYNEQFF,TGTGCCAGCAGTTCACGGACAGGGCAGACCTACAATGAGCAGTTCTTC
.,TRBJ1-1,TRBV19,.,CASKINTEAFF,TGTGCCAGTAAAATAAACACTGAAGCTTTCTTT
TRBD1,TRBJ2-5,TRBV6-6,.,CASSPPTGAGETQYF,TGTGCCAGCAGCCCACCGACAGGGGCGGGAGAGACCCAGTACTTC
TRBD2,TRBJ2-7,TRBV10-2,once,CASSVPSGFSSYEQYF,TGCGCCAGCAGTGTTCCTAGCGGGTTTAGTTCCTACGAGCAGTACTTC
.,TRBJ2-7,TRBV5-6,.,CASSLAHTRDEQYF,TGTGCCAGCAGCTTGGCTCACACCCGGGACGAGCAGTACTTC
.,TRBJ2-1,TRBV9,.,CASSPGSGGQFF,TGTGCCAGCAGCCCCGGGAGTGGTGGGCAGTTCTTC
.,TRBJ1-2,TRBV5-4,once,CASSGGRDTGGGYTF,TGTGCCAGCAGCGGCGGCCGGGACACCGGTGGCGGCTACACCTTC
TRBD1,TRBJ2-7,TRBV13,.,CASSSGQVPYEQYF,TGTGCCAGCAGCTCAGGACAGGTCCCCTACGAGCAGTACTTC
TRBD2,TRBJ2-5,TRBV5-6,.,CASRSRATSGSGETQYF,TGTGCCAGCAGGTCCCGGGCGACTAGCGGGAGTGGAGAGACCCAGTACTTC
TRBD2,TRBJ2-3,TRBV7-9,.,CASSWGTSGTDTQYF,TGTGCCAGCAGCTGGGGGACTAGCGGCACAGATACGCAGTATTTT
.,TRBJ2-3,TRBV5-6,.,CASSLARADTQYF,TGTGCCAGCAGCTTGGCCCGGGCAGATACGCAGTATTTT
TRBD2,TRBJ2-1,TRBV12-3/TRBV12-4,few,CASSKTSGNEQFF,TGTGCCAGCAGTAAAACTAGCGGAAATGAGCAGTTCTTC
.,TRBJ2-7,TRBV29-1,.,CSVLVSGHEQYF,TGCAGCGTCCTAGTAAGCGGCCACGAGCAGTACTTC
TRBD2,TRBJ2-3,TRBV5-5,.,CASSLGTSGRPDTQYF,TGTGCCAGCAGCTTGGGTACCAGCGGGAGGCCAGATACGCAGTATTTT
TRBD1,TRBJ1-2,TRBV28,.,CAIRGQGGYGYTF,TGTGCCATCAGGGGACAGGGCGGGTATGGCTACACCTTC
.,TRBJ2-3,TRBV9,.,CANGKELVRSGTQYF,TGTGCCAACGGGAAGGAGCTAGTTCGATCCGGTACGCAGTATTTT
TRBD1,TRBJ1-2,TRBV6-5,.,CASSYRQGTYGYTF,TGTGCCAGCAGTTACCGACAGGGGACCTATGGCTACACCTTC
.,TRBJ1-4,TRBV4-2,.,CASSTGGYNEKLFF,TGTGCCAGCTCCACAGGTGGCTATAATGAAAAACTGTTTTTT
.,TRBJ1-6,TRBV18,.,CASSLPGAGSRSPLHF,TGTGCCAGCTCACTACCCGGCGCAGGGTCGCGATCACCCCTCCACTTT
.,TRBJ2-6,TRBV3-1/TRBV3-2,.,CASSQRAPTVLAVFRMANVLTF,TGTGCCAGCAGCCAAAGAGCCCCAACCGTCTTAGCCGTTTTTAGGATGGCCAACGTCCTGACTTTC
TRBD1,TRBJ1-5,TRBV19,.,CASSTGQGLGQPQHF,TGTGCCAGTAGTACAGGACAGGGACTGGGTCAGCCCCAGCATTTT
TRBD1,TRBJ1-5,TRBV6-1,.,CASRMDRINQPQHF,TGTGCCAGCAGGATGGACAGGATTAATCAGCCCCAGCATTTT
.,TRBJ2-7,TRBV5-6,.,CASSLTHFVNEQYF,TGTGCCAGCAGCTTGACTCATTTTGTTAACGAGCAGTACTTC
.,TRBJ2-5,TRBV6-5,.,CASSYWGQGETQYF,TGTGCCAGCAGTTACTGGGGACAAGGAGAGACCCAGTACTTC
TRBD1,TRBJ2-2,TRBV4-3,.,CASSLGTVSTGELFF,TGCGCCAGCAGCCTCGGGACAGTTAGCACCGGGGAGCTGTTTTTT
TRBD2,TRBJ2-1,TRBV9,.,CASSPSGVHYNEQFF,TGTGCCAGCAGCCCTAGCGGGGTTCACTACAATGAGCAGTTCTTC
TRBD1,TRBJ2-2,TRBV6-5,.,CASRDRESTGELFF,TGTGCCAGCCGGGACAGGGAATCCACCGGGGAGCTGTTTTTT
TRBD1,TRBJ1-1,TRBV27,.,CASRATGGYKEAFF,TGTGCCAGCAGGGCGACAGGGGGTTACAAGGAAGCTTTCTTT
.,TRBJ2-1,TRBV7-9,few,CASSLEFIRGHEQFF,TGTGCCAGCAGCTTAGAGTTCATTAGGGGCCATGAGCAGTTCTTC
TRBD2,TRBJ2-3,TRBV30,once,CAWSVPDGRAKDTQYF,TGTGCCTGGAGTGTCCCCGACGGGAGGGCCAAAGATACGCAGTATTTT
TRBD1,TRBJ1-5,TRBV15,once,CATSPDRGSNQPQHF,TGTGCCACCAGCCCGGACAGGGGCAGCAATCAGCCCCAGCATTTT
.,TRBJ2-3,TRBV6-5,.,CASSYSIAGTDTQYF,TGTGCCAGCAGTTACTCGATCGCGGGGACAGATACGCAGTATTTT
TRBD1,TRBJ1-1,TRBV7-9,.,CASSQRGRGNTEAFF,TGTGCCAGCAGCCAAAGGGGGCGGGGAAACACTGAAGCTTTCTTT
TRBD2,TRBJ2-7,TRBV6-2/TRBV6-3,.,CASSPSLGLAAPHEQYF,TGTGCCAGCAGTCCATCCCTTGGGCTAGCGGCCCCCCACGAGCAGTACTTC